This record concerns one T cell receptor (beta chain) sequence. No cognate antigen has been identified for it. Base qualities were left out, and no much larger clone turns up one base away. V ends up 5 bases short and J 8 bases short, with an unmatched junction base count of 15. CDR1 SGHTA and CDR2 FQGNSA are derived from the germline V gene. There are 17 amino acids in the CDR3, from cysteine to phenylalanine inclusive. Only CDR3 DNA is held: 51 bases, read in frame from base 1. The time point label corresponds to: cells obtained before transplantation from donor or recipient. CD3+CD4+ and CD3+CD8+ populations were FACS-sorted from unstimulated pre-transplant donor and recipient cells taken from spleen or lymph nodes. Library preparation used the immunoSEQ multiplex PCR assay. For most patients, genomic DNA was isolated with the Qiagen DNeasy Blood and Tissue Kit and sent frozen to Adaptive Biotechnologies for TCR sequencing. For most patients, genomic DNA was subjected to high-throughput TCR-beta CDR3 sequencing by Adaptive Biotechnologies. On the study's bioinformatics: TCR sequencing data were retrieved from Adaptive's ImmunoSEQ software for more than 15 patients, whereas three other patients were processed with MiXCR and VDJtools. To correct CD4 versus CD8 sorting errors, any sequence found in both subsets at a frequency ratio below 5:1 was removed. Because the origin of CDR3 nucleotide sequences shared between donor and recipient could not be assigned, those sequences were removed. To count as alloreactive, a clone needed at least 2-fold expansion over unstimulated cells and a minimum CFSE-low frequency of 0.002% (template counts) or 0.001% (read counts). Clones detected in sequenced pre-transplant spleen, lymph node, or MLR CFSE-low populations of the donor or recipient were defined as mappable. The cumulative frequency of alloreactive clones was calculated as a percentage of all sequences, weighted by copy number. Imported from immuneACCESS, the table was reduced by TCRdb to in-frame sequences with V and J called. These copies leave out some clones; in studies compared against another copy, an unresolved V gene accounts for under half, and the cause of the remainder is not known. V and J calls and clone size are copied from that table; D and trimming were computed from the DNA. Counted in this sample were under 85,000 clones; less than 95% of them appeared once. The ten largest clones represent approximately 1.2% of the sample.

This entry comes from a study of graft-versus-host responses after intestinal transplantation (dated by TCRdb to the early 2020s). Background on the whole study: Multivisceral, liver-intestinal, or isolated intestinal transplants were received by the recipients. Every recipient was given anti-thymocyte globulin induction, followed by roughly 3 years of maintenance tacrolimus and steroids. After intestinal transplantation, graft-versus-host and host-versus-graft alloreactive T cell clones were followed in the graft, circulation and bone marrow using bulk TCR-beta CDR3 sequencing. To identify alloreactive clones, pre-transplant mixed lymphocyte reaction products were sequenced and compared with unstimulated pre-transplant donor and recipient T cells. A cohort of about two dozen intestinal transplant recipients, including one retransplant, was enrolled, and 3 patients lacking pretransplant specimens were excluded. A peak of at least 4% donor T cells among recipient peripheral blood mononuclear cells was the definition used for donor T cell macrochimerism. Rather than being sequenced by the commercial service, samples from a few later patients were sequenced in-house on an Illumina MiSeq and processed with MiXCR. What the work shows at the level of the full study, not this receptor alone: GvH clones were found in recipient bone marrow, and some of the GvH clones appeared earlier in ileal mucosa or blood, which is consistent with an intestinal mucosal origin. Early after transplant, peak levels of circulating GvH clones were found to be associated with declines in HvG clones. Patients with donor T cell macrochimerism had high GvH to HvG T cell clonal ratios in their allografts. Conclusions were limited by the relatively low number and heterogeneity of intestinal transplant patients.

This specimen consisted of unstimulated CD8+ T cells sorted from spleen or lymph node cells, obtained before intestinal transplant. The TCR sequence derives from a human donor who received an intestinal transplant. The V gene is TRBV7-2 and the J gene is TRBJ2-1; 10 bases in between match TRBD2. The DNA sequence is TGTGCCAGCAGCCAATTCACAACTAGCGGGGTGGGCGATGAGCAGTTCTTC. This gives the protein CASSQFTTSGVGDEQFF.